The source of this T cell receptor (beta chain) is a study of cytomegalovirus exposure and HLA in healthy donors (dated by TCRdb to about 2017). About the full investigation: The roughly 670 repertoires of the first cohort and the roughly 110 validation repertoires were produced on the same platform, according to a later analysis. The study aimed to test whether cataloging public T cell receptors could reveal signatures of past pathogen exposure. To predict cytomegalovirus infection status, the study brought together high-throughput TCR immunosequencing, statistical association of individual TCRs with disease status, and machine learning. Besides the first cohort of 666 subjects, a separate validation cohort made up of roughly 130 different subjects was used.

About this clone: Its antigen is currently not known. The record has no base qualities; no much larger clone is one base away.

Library preparation used the immunoSEQ multiplex PCR assay. As for the original processing: A statistical classification framework was developed to diagnose cytomegalovirus status using the catalog of TCR beta chain sequences. TCRdb limited this immuneACCESS table to in-frame rearrangements with V and J called. A share of clones is missing; checked studies link under half to unresolved V genes, and the rest is unexplained. The V and J calls and the clone size are those of that table, but D and trimming were determined from the DNA. For this sample the table gives 130,000 to 150,000 clones, of which roughly nine tenths were detected only once. The ten largest clones represent 2.5% to 3.5% of the sample. Overall results and qualifications from the work: A later analysis found that TCRs clustered in the first cohort also tended to co-occur in the 95 to 150 validation repertoires, with 90% to 95% of cluster scores above 0. The authors suggested that the approach could potentially be generalized to other disease states and immunological phenotypes. The classifier was reported to diagnose cytomegalovirus status with high specificity and sensitivity in both the original and validation cohorts. A later analysis lacked HLA typing for the validation cohort, so it scored co-occurrence in that cohort across all 130 or so repertoires. In vitro tests confirmed that a few of the cytomegalovirus-associated TCR beta chains recognize cytomegalovirus antigens. The study gave a list of 150 to 200 TCR beta chains associated with cytomegalovirus. While some public TCRs were present in many individuals, most TCR sequences turned up only very rarely across donors.

The donors belonged to the validation cohort of under 150 subjects, which was separate from the roughly 700-subject first cohort. Here V drops 0 bases and J drops 2 bases, and the junction holds 2 bases not matched to any gene. From the germline V gene (reference sequence), CDR1 is GTSNPN and CDR2 is SVGIG. CDR3 length: 15 amino acids, cysteine to phenylalanine. The retained sequence is limited to the CDR3, 45 bases, with the frame set at the first base. The receptor chain draws on TRBV30 and TRBJ1-2, with 11 central nucleotides matching TRBD1. The receptor was isolated from a man younger than 35 in good health and CMV-seronegative. The sequencing input was PBMCs. This receptor has the CDR3 CAWSVWTGGNYGYTF. The DNA sequence follows: TGTGCCTGGAGTGTTTGGACAGGGGGCAACTATGGCTACACCTTC.